This T cell receptor beta chain was profiled in a study of cytomegalovirus exposure and HLA in healthy donors. 13 Jbeta primers and 60 Vbeta primers were used for the PCR. Here immunoSEQ multiplex PCR was the method, and the copy in TCRdb shows in-frame clones only, minus some. The sample yields more than 45,000 clones, of which the top ten take up 3% to 4%. About this clone: What it binds is unknown.

CDR1 and CDR2 (germline): LNHDA, SQIVND (reference sequence). The CDR3 covers 13 residues. V dropped 8 bases and J dropped 2; count of bases not matched to a gene: 6. Findings and caveats of the study: When analyzed later, a missense DCLRE1C variant was found to be linked to TCR beta V- and J-gene trimming. The authors listed roughly 150 TCR beta chains as cytomegalovirus-associated. The authors confirmed in vitro that three CMV-associated chains were specific for CMV antigens. Among TCR beta chains of equal frequency, HLA-associated ones were more clonally expanded in a later analysis.

The chain carries TRBV19 and TRBJ2-7; TRBD1 matches at 7 bases. The receptor was derived from a male donor in good health and CMV-seronegative. The sequencing input was PBMCs. The CDR3 bases are TGTGCCAGTTCGGGACAGAAAACCTACGAGCAGTACTTC. Amino acid sequence: CASSGQKTYEQYF. The full variable domain, with the rest looked up from reference TRBV19 and TRBJ2-7, is DGGITQSPKYLFRKEGQNVTLSCEQNLNHDAMYWYRQDPGQGLRLIYYSQIVNDFQKGDIAEGYSVSREKKESFPLTVTSAQKNPTAFYLCASSGQKTYEQYFGPGTRLTVT.